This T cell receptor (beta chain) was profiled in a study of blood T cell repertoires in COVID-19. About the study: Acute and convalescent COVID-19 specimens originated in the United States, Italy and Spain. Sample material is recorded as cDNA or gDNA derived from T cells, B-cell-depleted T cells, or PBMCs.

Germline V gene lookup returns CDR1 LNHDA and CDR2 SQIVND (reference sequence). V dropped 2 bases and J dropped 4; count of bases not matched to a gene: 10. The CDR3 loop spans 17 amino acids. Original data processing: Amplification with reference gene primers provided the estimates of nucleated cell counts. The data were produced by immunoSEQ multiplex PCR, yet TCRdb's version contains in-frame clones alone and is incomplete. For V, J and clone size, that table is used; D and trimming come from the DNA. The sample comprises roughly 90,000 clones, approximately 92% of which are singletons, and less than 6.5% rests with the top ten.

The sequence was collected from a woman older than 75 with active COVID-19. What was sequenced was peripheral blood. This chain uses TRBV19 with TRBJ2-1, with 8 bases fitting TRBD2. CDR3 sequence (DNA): TGTGCCAGTAGTATAAGAGGGGGGACTAGAATTTACAATGAGCAGTTCTTC. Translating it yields CASSIRGGTRIYNEQFF. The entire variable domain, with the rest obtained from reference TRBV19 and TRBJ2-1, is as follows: DGGITQSPKYLFRKEGQNVTLSCEQNLNHDAMYWYRQDPGQGLRLIYYSQIVNDFQKGDIAEGYSVSREKKESFPLTVTSAQKNPTAFYLCASSIRGGTRIYNEQFFGPGTRLTVL.